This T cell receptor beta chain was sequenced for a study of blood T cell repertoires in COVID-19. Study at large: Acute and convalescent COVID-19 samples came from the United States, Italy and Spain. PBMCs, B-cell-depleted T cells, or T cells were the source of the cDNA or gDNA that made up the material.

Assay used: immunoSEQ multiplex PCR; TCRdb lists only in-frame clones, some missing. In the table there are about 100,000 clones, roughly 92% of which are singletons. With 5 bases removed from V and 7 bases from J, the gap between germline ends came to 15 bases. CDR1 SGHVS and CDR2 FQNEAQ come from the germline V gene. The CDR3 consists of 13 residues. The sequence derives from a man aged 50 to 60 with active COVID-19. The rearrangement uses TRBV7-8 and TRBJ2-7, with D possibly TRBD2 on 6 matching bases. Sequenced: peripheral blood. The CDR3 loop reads CASSPTVGGEQYF. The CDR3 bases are TGTGCCAGCAGCCCGACGGTCGGGGGAGAGCAGTACTTC.